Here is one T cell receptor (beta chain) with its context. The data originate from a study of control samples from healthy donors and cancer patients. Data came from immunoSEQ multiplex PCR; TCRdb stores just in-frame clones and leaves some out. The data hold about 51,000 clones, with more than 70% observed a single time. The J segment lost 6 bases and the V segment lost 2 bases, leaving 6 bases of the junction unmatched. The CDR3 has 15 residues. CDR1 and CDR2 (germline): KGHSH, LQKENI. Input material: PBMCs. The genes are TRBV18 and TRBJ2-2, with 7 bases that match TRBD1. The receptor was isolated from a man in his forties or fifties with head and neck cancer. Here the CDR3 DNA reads TGTGCCAGCTCACCATTGACAGGGTTATCCGGGGAGCTGTTTTTT. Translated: CASSPLTGLSGELFF.